This T cell receptor (beta chain) came from a study of blood T cell repertoires in COVID-19. Study background: The United States, Italy and Spain were the sources of the acute and convalescent COVID-19 samples. From T cells, B-cell-depleted T cells, or PBMCs came the material, which was cDNA or gDNA.

The data were produced by immunoSEQ multiplex PCR, yet TCRdb's version contains in-frame clones alone and is incomplete. The sample shows fewer than 80,000 clones, more than 80% of them seen only once. The CDR3 spans 14 residues. Trimming cost V 6 bases and J 11 bases; bases outside gene matches: 13. Per germline, CDR1 SGHRS and CDR2 YFSETQ. The sequencing sample was made of peripheral blood. The TCR was taken from a man aged 45-65 years with COVID-19, enrolled during active disease. The chain is built from TRBV5-1 and TRBJ2-3, with 9 bases matching TRBD1. The CDR3 loop reads CASTLQGARSRQYF. CDR3 nucleotide sequence: TGCGCCAGCACCCTACAGGGGGCGCGAAGTAGGCAGTATTTT.